A selection of T cell receptor beta chains follows, all from one sample in a study of blood T cells in healthy people across ages. TCRdb re-analysed the 5' RACE reads in MiXCR, keeping a single row per CDR3 protein. The sample holds 1.5 million to 2 million distinct CDR3 sequences, around 35% seen once. The sample was blood. Source of these receptors: a woman in her twenties or thirties in good health. Both conserved end residues are part of each CDR3. The D gene is left open where the match is weak. Not every row has a clone size; where given, it reads once, few, many or a size class.

clone_size	d_call	j_call	v_call	cdr3_nt	cdr3_aa
-	-	TRBJ1-5	TRBV28	TGTGCCAGCACCTGGGGGAGCAATCAGCCCCAGCATTTT	CASTWGSNQPQHF
-	-	TRBJ1-1	TRBV10-3	TGTGCCATCAACCAGGGTGATATGTTGTCTGAAGCTTTCTTT	CAINQGDMLSEAFF
-	-	TRBJ1-1	TRBV6-2/TRBV6-3	TGTGCTAGCAGTGACCAGGGGACTGAAGCTTTCTTT	CASSDQGTEAFF
-	TRBD2	TRBJ2-5	TRBV20-1	TGCAGTGCTAGAGATACAACTAGCGGGAGGGTGGGGTACTTC	CSARDTTSGRVGYF
-	-	TRBJ1-4	TRBV7-2	TGTGCCAGCAGCTTAGAAGGGGATCAGCGTAAAAAACTGTTTTTT	CASSLEGDQRKKLFF
once	TRBD1	TRBJ1-5	TRBV7-8	TGTGCCAGCAGCTCAAGCGACAGGGGTCAGCCCCAGCATTTT	CASSSSDRGQPQHF
-	-	TRBJ1-1	TRBV28	TGTGCCAGCATCGTGACGGGGGAGTACACTGAAGCTTTCTTT	CASIVTGEYTEAFF
few	-	TRBJ2-7	TRBV20-1	TGCAGTGCTAGTAACCCAGTAATCCGCTACGAGCAGTACTTC	CSASNPVIRYEQYF
-	-	TRBJ2-1	TRBV11-2	TGTGCCAGCAGCTTAGGTACACCTCGGCGGAATGAGCAGTTCTTC	CASSLGTPRRNEQFF
many	TRBD1	TRBJ2-7	TRBV7-9	TGTGCCAGCAGCCTACGGACAGGGGGCGACGAGCAGTACTTC	CASSLRTGGDEQYF
few	TRBD1	TRBJ1-6	TRBV10-3	TGTGCCATCAGTAGGGACAGGAGCTCCTATAATTCACCCCTCCACTTT	CAISRDRSSYNSPLHF
-	-	TRBJ1-1	TRBV2	TGTGCCAGCAGTGAAGCGCTTCGAGCAGCTTTCTTT	CASSEALRAAFF
-	TRBD2	TRBJ2-1	TRBV20-1	TGCAGTGCTAGAGAGGGCACGGGGGGGCGCGAGCAGTTCTTC	CSAREGTGGREQFF